A selection of T cell receptor beta chains follows, all from one sample in a study of T cells after yellow fever vaccination. TCRdb independently ran MiXCR on the 5' RACE reads; one entry per CDR3 protein. Here the sample spans 200,000 to 250,000 distinct CDR3 sequences, less than 8.5% being singletons. The sample in question was CD4+ T cells sorted from PBMCs, obtained 15 days after the yellow fever booster vaccination. The receptors stem from a man younger than 40 who received the YFV17D yellow fever vaccine. CDR3s include the opening cysteine and the closing phenylalanine or tryptophan. Each record gives: J gene, V gene, CDR3 protein.

J: TRBJ2-1; V: TRBV20-1; CDR3: CSARNSGRAREQFF
J: TRBJ1-2; V: TRBV7-2; CDR3: CASSFRTLPNYGYTF
J: TRBJ1-2; V: TRBV29-1; CDR3: CSVEDQPRGGKGYTF
J: TRBJ2-2; V: TRBV7-2; CDR3: CASSPGTEHTGELFF
J: TRBJ1-5; V: TRBV4-2; CDR3: CASSREGAMGQPQHF
J: TRBJ2-2; V: TRBV27; CDR3: CASSFSSGIVPGELFF
J: TRBJ2-7; V: TRBV27; CDR3: CASRSTSGTREYEQYF
J: TRBJ2-2; V: TRBV12-3/TRBV12-4; CDR3: CASSLEFNPRTLFF
J: TRBJ2-1; V: TRBV12-3/TRBV12-4; CDR3: CASNIGTILLRQNNEQFF
J: TRBJ1-1; V: TRBV12-3/TRBV12-4; CDR3: CASSPWSHEAFF
J: TRBJ2-3; V: TRBV29-1; CDR3: CSVDGRADTQYF
J: TRBJ1-4; V: TRBV20-1; CDR3: CSARDWATPNEKLFF
J: TRBJ2-1; V: TRBV20-1; CDR3: CSARETQRVYNEQFF
J: TRBJ2-7; V: TRBV3-1; CDR3: CASSENRGYEQYF
J: TRBJ2-3; V: TRBV5-5; CDR3: CASSPERLSTDTQYF
J: TRBJ2-7; V: TRBV27; CDR3: CASSVAGRYEQYF
J: TRBJ2-3; V: TRBV10-3; CDR3: CAISESVQRGADTQYF
J: TRBJ2-7; V: TRBV20-1; CDR3: CSATGLAGGEQYF
J: TRBJ1-6; V: TRBV5-6; CDR3: CASSLENSPLHF
J: TRBJ1-6; V: TRBV4-3; CDR3: CASSQGLDRSPLHF
J: TRBJ2-7; V: TRBV7-2; CDR3: CASAHAGNYEQYF
J: TRBJ2-7; V: TRBV7-6; CDR3: CASSLATGQSSYEQYF
J: TRBJ1-1; V: TRBV21-1; CDR3: CASSRQTRHGPRAFF
J: TRBJ2-3; V: TRBV3-1; CDR3: CASSQGAGAPSTDTQYF
J: TRBJ2-3; V: TRBV4-3; CDR3: CASSQPDTDTQYF
J: TRBJ1-2; V: TRBV12-3/TRBV12-4; CDR3: CASRRDSNYGYTF
J: TRBJ2-5; V: TRBV27; CDR3: CASRSPVRGSLETQYF